This record looks at one T cell receptor (beta chain) sequence and its context. The data were taken from a study of cytomegalovirus exposure and HLA in healthy donors. Use of 60 Vbeta and 13 Jbeta primers characterized the PCR. Profiled with immunoSEQ multiplex PCR; TCRdb holds only in-frame clones, not every one. The sample records roughly 160,000 clones, approximately 81% being singletons. Germline loops: CDR1 SGHDN, CDR2 FVKESK. V shed 4 bases and J 4 bases; nucleotides not matched to a gene: 4. The CDR3 totals 15 residues. Sequencing was done on a sample of PBMCs. This chain connects TRBV14 to TRBJ2-7; 13 positions agree with TRBD2. The sequence was collected from a man aged 25-45 years in good health and CMV-seropositive. CDR3 bases: TGTGCCAGCAGCCGCGGACTAGCGGGAGTTTACGAGCAGTACTTC. Translating gives CASSRGLAGVYEQYF.